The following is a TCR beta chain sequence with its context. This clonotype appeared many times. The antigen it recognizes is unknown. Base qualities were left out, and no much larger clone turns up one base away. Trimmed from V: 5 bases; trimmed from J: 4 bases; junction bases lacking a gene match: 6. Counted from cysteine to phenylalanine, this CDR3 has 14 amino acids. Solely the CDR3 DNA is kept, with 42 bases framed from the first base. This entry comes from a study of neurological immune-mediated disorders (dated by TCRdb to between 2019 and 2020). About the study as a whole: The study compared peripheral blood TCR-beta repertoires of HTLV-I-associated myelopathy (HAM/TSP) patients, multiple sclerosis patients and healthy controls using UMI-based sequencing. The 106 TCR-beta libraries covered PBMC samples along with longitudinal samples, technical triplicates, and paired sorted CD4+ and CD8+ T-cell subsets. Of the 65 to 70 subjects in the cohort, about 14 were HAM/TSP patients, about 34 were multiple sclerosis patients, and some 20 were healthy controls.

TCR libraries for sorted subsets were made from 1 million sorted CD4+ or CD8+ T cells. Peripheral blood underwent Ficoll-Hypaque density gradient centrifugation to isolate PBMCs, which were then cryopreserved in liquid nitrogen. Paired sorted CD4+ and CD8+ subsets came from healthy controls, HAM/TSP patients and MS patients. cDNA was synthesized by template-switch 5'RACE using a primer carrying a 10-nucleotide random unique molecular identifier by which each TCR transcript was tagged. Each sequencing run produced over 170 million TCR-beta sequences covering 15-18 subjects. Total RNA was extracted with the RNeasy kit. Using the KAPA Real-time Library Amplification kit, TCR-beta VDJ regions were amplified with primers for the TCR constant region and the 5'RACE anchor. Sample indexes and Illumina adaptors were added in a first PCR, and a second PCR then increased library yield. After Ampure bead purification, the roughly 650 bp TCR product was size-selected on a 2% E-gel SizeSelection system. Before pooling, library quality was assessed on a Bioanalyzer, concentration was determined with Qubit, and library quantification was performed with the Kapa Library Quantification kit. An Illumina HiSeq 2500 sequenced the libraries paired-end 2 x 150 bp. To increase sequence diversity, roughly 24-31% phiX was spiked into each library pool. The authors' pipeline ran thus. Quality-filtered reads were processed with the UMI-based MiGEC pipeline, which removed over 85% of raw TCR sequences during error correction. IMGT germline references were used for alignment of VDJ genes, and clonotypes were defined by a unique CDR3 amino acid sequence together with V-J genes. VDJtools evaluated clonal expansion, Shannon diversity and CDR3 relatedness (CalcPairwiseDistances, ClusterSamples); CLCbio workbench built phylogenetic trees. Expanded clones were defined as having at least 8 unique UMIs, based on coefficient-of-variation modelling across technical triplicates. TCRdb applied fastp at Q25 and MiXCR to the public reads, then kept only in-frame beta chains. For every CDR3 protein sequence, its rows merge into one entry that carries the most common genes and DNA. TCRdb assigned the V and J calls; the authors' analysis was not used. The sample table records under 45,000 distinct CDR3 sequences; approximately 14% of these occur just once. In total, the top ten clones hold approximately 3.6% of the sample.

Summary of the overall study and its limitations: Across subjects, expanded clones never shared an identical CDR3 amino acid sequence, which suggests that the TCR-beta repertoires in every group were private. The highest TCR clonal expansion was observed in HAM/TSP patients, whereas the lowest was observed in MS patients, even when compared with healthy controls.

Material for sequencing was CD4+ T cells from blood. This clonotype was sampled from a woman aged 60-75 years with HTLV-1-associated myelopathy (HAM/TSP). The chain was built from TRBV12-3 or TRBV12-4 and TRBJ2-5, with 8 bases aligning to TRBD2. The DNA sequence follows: TGTGCCAGCAGTCTCCGACTAGCGTCAGAGACCCAGTACTTC. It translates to CASSLRLASETQYF.